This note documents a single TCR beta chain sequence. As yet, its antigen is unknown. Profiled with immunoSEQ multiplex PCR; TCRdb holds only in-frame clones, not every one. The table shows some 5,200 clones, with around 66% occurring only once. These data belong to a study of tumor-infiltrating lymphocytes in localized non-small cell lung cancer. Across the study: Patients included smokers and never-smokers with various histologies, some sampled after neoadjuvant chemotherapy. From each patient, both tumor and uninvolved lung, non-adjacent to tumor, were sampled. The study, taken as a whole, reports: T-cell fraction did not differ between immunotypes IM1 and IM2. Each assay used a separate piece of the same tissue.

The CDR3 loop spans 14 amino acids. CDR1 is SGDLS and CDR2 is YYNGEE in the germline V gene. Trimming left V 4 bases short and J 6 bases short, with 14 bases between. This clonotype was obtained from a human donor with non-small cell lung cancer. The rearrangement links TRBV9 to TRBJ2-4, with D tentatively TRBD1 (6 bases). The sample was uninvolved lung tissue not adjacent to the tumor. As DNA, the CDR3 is TGTGCCAGCAGCCCTCGGGACACCTTAAACATTCAGTACTTC. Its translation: CASSPRDTLNIQYF.